The next 30 T cell receptor beta chains were all read from a single sample in a study of tissue T cells after allogeneic stem cell transplantation. Documented time point: mouse harvest day 7 after allogeneic transplant. Each mouse received 10^7 T-cell-depleted marrow cells plus 10^6 splenic CD5+ T cells by tail vein. Repertoires were generated with immunoSEQ multiplex PCR, while TCRdb's copy carries only in-frame clones and drops some. The repertoire holds over 7,500 clones, with 45% as singletons. The sequencing sample was made of gut tissue. These receptors originate from a female BALB/c mouse given C57BL/6 T cells with graft-versus-host disease after an allogeneic hematopoietic cell transplant.

This clone has just a few counts. All gene names here are mouse names. The CDR3 goes on 1 residue after the read ends, and that part is filled in from the germline J gene. This chain links TRBV23 with TRBJ2-4; the table's D call of TRBD2 was not tested on the DNA. Germline lookup yields CDR1 KGHTA and CDR2 FQNQQP. CDR3 length: 13 amino acids. The CDR3 sequence: CSSRLGSQNTLYF. The part of the CDR3 DNA that was read is TGCTCCAGCAGACTGGGGAGTCAAAACACCTTGTAC.

With regard to this clone: Gene names and germline refer to mouse. Read coverage stops 1 residue before the CDR3 terminus; the germline J gene supplies the remainder. In the same sample, other DNA sequences code for this CDR3. The chain is built from TRBV26 and TRBJ2-7; D call uncertain. CDR3 size: 12 residues. CDR1 is KGHPV and CDR2 is FQNQEV in the germline V gene (reference sequence). V lost 4 bases, J lost 0 bases, and 4 bases lay in between. The CDR3 bases that were read are TGTGCCAGCAGTCAAAGCTCCTATGAACAGTAC. Translating gives CASSQSSYEQY. The CDR3 in its entirety is CASSQSSYEQYF.

With respect to this clone: Gene and germline names: mouse. The read terminates 1 residue before the CDR3 end, so the remaining end is supplied by the germline J gene. The chain recombines TRBV20 with TRBJ2-1, with TRBD2 identical over 8 bases. V trimming: 3 bases; J trimming: 3 bases; junction bases outside the gene matches: 1. In germline, CDR1 is GFQATS, CDR2 STVNSAI. CDR3 length: 13 residues. The CDR3 bases that were read are TGTGGTGCTAGTACTGGGGGCTATGCTGAGCAGTTC. It specifies CGASTGGYAEQF. The full CDR3 protein is CGASTGGYAEQFF.

As regards this clone: These gene names are mouse names. The read ends 1 residue before the CDR3 terminus; that terminus is restored from the germline J gene. V is TRBV26 and J is TRBJ2-3; D perhaps matches TRBD1 (5 bases). Per germline, CDR1 KGHPV and CDR2 FQNQEV (reference sequence). Trimming pared 5 bases from V and 0 bases from J, leaving 9 bases between. This CDR3 is 14 amino acids long. The part of the CDR3 DNA that was read is TGTGCCAGCAGTTGGACATATAGTGCAGAAACGCTGTAT. It is translated as CASSWTYSAETLY. The CDR3, in full, reads CASSWTYSAETLYF.

As to this clone: Gene names and germline refer to mouse. The CDR3 end falls 1 residue outside the read, so it is completed with the germline J gene. V gene TRBV26 combines with J gene TRBJ2-1, with D possibly TRBD1 on 6 matching bases. Germline CDR1 KGHPV, CDR2 FQNQEV (reference sequence). The CDR3 extends over 14 amino acids. The V end lost 3 bases, the J end lost 3 bases, and 9 bases lay between the germline ends. Here the CDR3 reads CASSLRDIYAEQFF. The sequenced part of the CDR3 DNA is TGTGCCAGCAGTCTCCGGGACATCTATGCTGAGCAGTTC.

Regarding this clone: Gene names are the mouse ones. The read terminates 1 residue before the CDR3 end, so the remaining end is supplied by the germline J gene. This rearrangement joins TRBV16 to TRBJ1-1; a weak D match, TRBD1 (6 bases). The CDR3 is made up of 14 amino acids. V lost 1 base and J lost 0, with 6 bases in between. CDR1 and CDR2 (germline): SGHSA, FRNQAP. The sequenced part of the CDR3 DNA is TGTGCAAGCAGCTTAGGGACAGCAAACACAGAAGTCTTC. It codes for CASSLGTANTEVF. The entire CDR3 reads CASSLGTANTEVFF.

This clone was observed a handful of times. Here the gene names and germline are mouse. From the germline J gene comes the end of the CDR3, since the read stops 1 residue before it. V is TRBV19 and J is TRBJ2-4; 7 bases map to TRBD1. Germline V gene sequence: CDR1 FNHDT, CDR2 SITEND (reference sequence). The CDR3 sequence is 14 residues long. V lost 4 bases to trimming and J lost 6 bases; unmatched junction nucleotides: 8. Incomplete CDR3 DNA: TGTGCCAGCAGTCATTACAGGGGAGGGAACACCTTGTAC. Residues: CASSHYRGGNTLY. Given in full, the CDR3 is CASSHYRGGNTLYF.

This clone was detected a few times. Mouse gene names and germline throughout. Read coverage stops 1 residue before the CDR3 terminus; the germline J gene supplies the remainder. The V gene is TRBV2, the J gene TRBJ2-1; TRBD2 aligns across 10 bases. This CDR3 comprises 16 residues. V shed 3 bases, J shed 3 bases, and the junction held 5 bases outside the gene matches. Germline V gene lookup returns CDR1 LGHNA and CDR2 YSYQKL. The chain's CDR3 is CASSQPDWGVYAEQFF. Incomplete CDR3 DNA: TGTGCCAGCAGCCAGCCCGACTGGGGGGTCTATGCTGAGCAGTTC.

Comments on this clone: Gene names denote mouse genes. Read sequence stops 1 residue before the CDR3 end, and the germline J gene provides the missing end. This chain uses TRBV26 with TRBJ2-4, with D possibly TRBD1 on 5 matching bases. The CDR3 is made up of 13 amino acids. Germline V CDR1 and CDR2: KGHPV, FQNQEV (reference sequence). V was trimmed by 6 bases and J by 4 bases, leaving 11 bases between them. Incomplete CDR3 DNA: TGTGCCAGCAGCCTCGGACAAAAAAACACCTTGTAC. Its protein is CASSLGQKNTLY. The complete CDR3 sequence is CASSLGQKNTLYF.

This clone was counted only a few times. Gene names and germline match the mouse. The read stops 1 residue short of the end of the CDR3; the missing end is completed from the germline J gene. The rearrangement joins TRBV26 to TRBJ1-3; no clear D. V gave up 2 bases and J gave up 0 bases, with 5 bases separating them. The CDR3 is 14 residues long. From germline, CDR1 is KGHPV and CDR2 FQNQEV (reference sequence). The CDR3 region is CASSLADSGNTLYF. The sequenced CDR3 bases are TGTGCCAGCAGTCTGGCGGATTCTGGAAATACGCTCTAT.

As regards this clone: Each gene name is a mouse one. The read terminates 1 residue before the CDR3 end, so the remaining end is supplied by the germline J gene. The chain combines TRBV14 with TRBJ1-1; D is unresolved. Trimming left V 5 bases short and J 0 bases short, with 8 bases between. CDR1 is SGHDT and CDR2 is FRDEAV in the germline V gene. This CDR3 comprises 13 residues. The CDR3 protein is CASSPNANTEVFF. The sequenced part of the CDR3 DNA is TGTGCCAGCAGCCCCAATGCAAACACAGAAGTCTTC.

On this clone itself: The genes and germline here are from mouse. The sequence runs out 1 residue before the end of the CDR3; the remainder is reconstructed from the germline J gene. The rearrangement uses TRBV23 and TRBJ2-4; the table's D call, TRBD1, has no DNA check behind it. The CDR3 consists of 14 residues. CDR1 is KGHTA and CDR2 is FQNQQP in the germline V gene. The CDR3 loop is CSSSQPESQNTLYF. The CDR3 DNA, read in part, is TGCTCCAGCAGTCAACCAGAAAGTCAAAACACCTTGTAC.

On this clone itself: The listed genes are named as in mouse. Incomplete CDR3 DNA: TGTGCCAGCAGTTTCCAGGGGGCTGAGCAGTTC. Translated: CASSFQGAEQF. The whole CDR3 protein reads CASSFQGAEQFF. The chain links TRBV15 to TRBJ2-1, with D possibly TRBD1 on 6 matching bases. The observed sequence ends 1 residue before the CDR3 terminus, with the missing tail filled in from the germline J gene. V was clipped by 3 bases and J by 7 bases, with 7 bases between them. Germline V gives CDR1 SGHND, CDR2 FRSKSL. The CDR3 is 12 amino acids.

This clone ranks as medium-sized. These gene names are mouse names. The read ends 1 residue early relative to the CDR3; the germline J gene fills the gap. The rearrangement uses TRBV31 and TRBJ2-1; 8 bases match TRBD2. CDR3 length equals 16 residues. V was pared by 0 bases and J by 1 base, with 5 bases of the junction left unmatched. Germline V lookup: CDR1 GKSSPN, CDR2 SITVG. The CDR3 DNA, read in part, is TGTGCCTGGAGTCTAATTGGGGGGGAGAACTATGCTGAGCAGTTC. Residues: CAWSLIGGENYAEQF. The whole CDR3 protein is CAWSLIGGENYAEQFF.

This clone was detected a few times. Gene labels here are mouse ones. From the germline J gene comes the end of the CDR3, since the read stops 1 residue before it. The V gene is TRBV19, the J gene TRBJ1-1; D perhaps matches TRBD1 (6 bases). V was clipped by 4 bases and J by 0 bases, with 13 bases between them. This CDR3 is 15 amino acids long. Germline CDR1 FNHDT, CDR2 SITEND (reference sequence). This chain's CDR3 is CASSLRDTSNTEVFF. Incomplete CDR3 DNA: TGTGCCAGCAGTCTTCGGGACACCTCAAACACAGAAGTCTTC.

Concerning this clone itself: The gene symbols are mouse symbols. Read coverage stops 1 residue before the CDR3 terminus; the germline J gene supplies the remainder. J is TRBJ2-1 and V is TRBV26, with 9 bases identical to TRBD1. After removal of 6 bases from V and 6 bases from J, the junction contained 6 bases not matched to a gene. The length of the CDR3 is 14 residues. CDR1 and CDR2 from the germline V gene are KGHPV and FQNQEV (reference sequence). The CDR3 spells CASSPGTGSAEQFF. Incomplete CDR3 DNA: TGTGCCAGCAGCCCCGGGACAGGGAGTGCTGAGCAGTTC.

Note on this clone: Mouse germline and gene names are used. The missing CDR3 end, 1 residue past where the read stops, is filled in from the germline J gene. The chain is built from TRBV23 and TRBJ2-7; the table's D call, TRBD1, has no DNA check behind it. The CDR3 spans 14 residues. Germline V CDR1 and CDR2: KGHTA, FQNQQP. Partial CDR3 DNA: TGCTCCAGCAGTCAATCGGGACAGGGCTATGAACAGTAC. It yields the protein CSSSQSGQGYEQY. The entire CDR3 sequence reads CSSSQSGQGYEQYF. Filled out from reference TRBV23 and TRBJ2-7, the complete variable domain reads DAAVTQKPRYLIKMKGQEAEMKCIPEKGHTAVFWYQQKQSKELKFLIYFQNQQPLDQIDMVKERFSAVCPSSSLCSLGIRTCEAEDSALYLCSSSQSGQGYEQYFGPGTRLTVL.

On this clone itself: The gene names here belong to mouse. The CDR3 is CASGDGDWGGGQNTLYF. The part of the CDR3 DNA that was read is TGTGCCAGCGGTGATGGGGACTGGGGGGGCGGTCAAAACACCTTGTAC. This chain joins TRBV13-2 and TRBJ2-4; 14 bases agree with TRBD2. The read halts 1 residue ahead of the CDR3 end, with the missing end drawn from the germline J gene. This CDR3 has 17 residues. With 0 bases clipped from V and 1 base from J, the junction kept 1 base outside the gene matches. Germline CDR1 NNHNN, CDR2 SYGAGS (reference sequence).

Remarks on this clone: The genes are named according to mouse. From the germline J gene comes the end of the CDR3, since the read stops 1 residue before it. V and J are TRBV26 and TRBJ2-1; D is tentatively TRBD1 or TRBD2 (5 bases each). The V gene lost 6 bases and the J gene lost 1 base, with 7 bases spanning the gap. Germline lookup yields CDR1 KGHPV and CDR2 FQNQEV (reference sequence). There are 13 residues in the CDR3. The CDR3 loop is CASSGDNYAEQFF. The CDR3 DNA, read in part, is TGTGCCAGCAGCGGGGACAACTATGCTGAGCAGTTC.

On this clone itself: Mouse germline and gene names are used. The CDR3 goes on 1 residue after the read ends, and that part is filled in from the germline J gene. The chain employs TRBV12-2 and TRBJ2-7, with D unresolved. The CDR3 is made up of 14 amino acids. The germline CDR1 and CDR2 sequences are SGHLS and HYDKME. Trimming cost V 1 base and J 1 base, with 10 bases left between them. The sequenced part of the CDR3 DNA is TGTGCCAGCTCTCTGGAGGGCGCATCCTATGAACAGTAC. It encodes CASSLEGASYEQY. Given in full, the CDR3 is CASSLEGASYEQYF.

For this clone: Genes and germline come from the mouse. The CDR3 is CASSEAGSNSDYTF. The part of the CDR3 DNA that was read is TGTGCCAGCAGTGAAGCAGGTTCAAACTCCGACTACACC. This chain links TRBV13-3 with TRBJ1-2; D is undetermined. The read is 1 residue too short to cover the CDR3 end, so that end is filled in from the germline J gene. Germline CDR1 NNHDY, CDR2 SYVADS. The CDR3 spans 14 residues. V gave up 2 bases and J gave up 0 bases, with 8 bases separating them.

This clone has just a few counts. Gene names are the mouse ones. The sequence runs out 1 residue before the end of the CDR3; the remainder is reconstructed from the germline J gene. The chain has TRBV26 and TRBJ2-7; the match to TRBD1 covers 7 bases. Trimming cost V 4 bases and J 4 bases; bases outside gene matches: 1. CDR1 is KGHPV and CDR2 is FQNQEV in the germline V gene (reference sequence). The CDR3 consists of 12 residues. The covered CDR3 bases are TGTGCCAGCAGTCAGGGACAGTATGAACAGTAC. Translation gives CASSQGQYEQY. The full CDR3 reads CASSQGQYEQYF.

Of note for this clone: Mouse gene names and germline throughout. The part of the CDR3 DNA that was read is TGTGCCAGCAGTCGGGGGCAGGGAGACGAAAGATTATTT. Its protein product is CASSRGQGDERLF. The complete CDR3 sequence is CASSRGQGDERLFF. The rearrangement uses TRBV26 and TRBJ1-4; D is perhaps TRBD1 (6 bases). Sequencing ends 1 residue short of the CDR3 end; the germline J gene provides the rest. V lost 4 bases to trimming and J lost 6 bases, with 12 bases between them. This CDR3 is built from 14 residues. Germline CDR1 is KGHPV and CDR2 is FQNQEV (reference sequence). Supplemented by reference TRBV26 and TRBJ1-4, the full variable domain reads NSKVIQTPRYLVKGQGQKAKMRCIPEKGHPVVFWYQQNKNNEFKFLINFQNQEVLQQIDMTEKRFSAECPSNSPCSLEIQSSEAGDSALYLCASSRGQGDERLFFGHGTKLSVL.

This clone occurred a few times. The gene symbols are mouse symbols. The DNA ends 1 residue before the CDR3 does, and the rest of the CDR3 is filled in from the germline J gene. This chain uses TRBV3 with TRBJ1-2; the D gene is possibly TRBD1 (6 bases). CDR3 size: 14 residues. Germline CDR1 SNHLY, CDR2 FYNGKV (reference sequence). V was trimmed by 2 bases and J by 0 bases, leaving 7 bases between them. This chain's CDR3 is CASSLRGANSDYTF. Incomplete CDR3 DNA: TGTGCCAGCAGCTTAAGGGGGGCAAACTCCGACTACACC.

About this clone itself: Gene names refer to mouse genes. Sequencing ends 1 residue short of the CDR3 end; the germline J gene provides the rest. The chain has TRBV12-2 and TRBJ2-3; D remains unclear. The V end was cut by 0 bases, the J end by 0 bases, with 9 bases between. This CDR3 contains 15 residues. The V gene's germline CDR1 is SGHLS and CDR2 HYDKME. The CDR3 is CASSLRPSSAETLYF. The sequenced part of the CDR3 DNA is TGTGCCAGCTCTCTCCGGCCATCTAGTGCAGAAACGCTGTAT.

Only a few counts were recorded for this clone. The gene names here belong to mouse. The CDR3 end lies 1 residue beyond the end of the read and is filled in from the germline J gene. This chain links TRBV13-1 with TRBJ2-7; D not certain. CDR3 size: 13 residues. The V gene's germline CDR1 is NSHNY and CDR2 SYGAGN. V lost 0 bases and J lost 7, with 11 bases in between. The sequenced part of the CDR3 DNA is TGTGCCAGCAGTGATGCATCTGGCGGCGAACAGTAC. This codes for CASSDASGGEQY. The complete CDR3 sequence is CASSDASGGEQYF.

As regards this clone: Here the gene names and germline are mouse. From the germline J gene comes the end of the CDR3, since the read stops 1 residue before it. The genes are TRBV3 and TRBJ2-7; 12 positions match TRBD2. The CDR3 is 14 residues long. The junction had 3 bases not matched to a gene; V was cut back by 5 bases and J by 4 bases. Germline CDR1 SNHLY, CDR2 FYNGKV (reference sequence). The CDR3 here is CASSTGLGGYEQYF. The sequenced part of the CDR3 DNA is TGTGCCAGCAGCACGGGACTGGGGGGATATGAACAGTAC.

For this clone: The gene names given are mouse names. The CDR3 is cut off 1 residue early in the read; its end comes from the germline J gene. The V gene is TRBV26, the J gene TRBJ2-5; possibly TRBD2 for D (7 bases). Trimming removed 4 bases from V and 0 bases from J, with 11 bases in between. The CDR3 has 15 residues. Germline V gene data show CDR1 as KGHPV and CDR2 as FQNQEV (reference sequence). This CDR3 is CASSPRGANQDTQYF. Incomplete CDR3 DNA: TGTGCCAGCAGTCCCCGGGGGGCCAACCAAGACACCCAGTAC.

To note about this clone: The gene names here belong to mouse. With the read ending 1 residue before the CDR3 end, the germline J gene is used to fill in that end. Other DNA variants within this sample encode the same CDR3. This chain uses TRBV26 with TRBJ1-4, with D hard to call. Germline values: CDR1 KGHPV, CDR2 FQNQEV (reference sequence). The CDR3 covers 14 residues. The V and J ends lost 2 bases and 0 bases respectively, with 4 bases between them. Incomplete CDR3 DNA: TGTGCCAGCAGTCTGCAGATTTCCAACGAAAGATTATTT. Translating gives CASSLQISNERLF. The full CDR3 reads CASSLQISNERLFF.

A note on this clone: Genes here carry mouse names. The CDR3 end falls 1 residue outside the read, so it is completed with the germline J gene. The genes are TRBV24 and TRBJ2-1, with 7 bases matching TRBD1. The germline CDR1 and CDR2 sequences are KGHTA and FRNEEI. The CDR3 is 15 amino acids. V lost 5 bases, J lost 3 bases, and 7 bases stayed unmatched. The sequenced part of the CDR3 DNA is TGTGCCAGCAGTAACCCGACAGGGCCCTATGCTGAGCAGTTC. Residues: CASSNPTGPYAEQF. The complete CDR3 reads CASSNPTGPYAEQFF.